The present entry profiles one TCR beta chain with its context. This clone's antigen is unknown. Per-base qualities were not stored, and no clone one base away is much larger. This specimen comes from a study of vaccination and CD4 T cells after COVID-19 (dated by TCRdb to between 2021 and 2022). Regarding the complete study: Every convalescent patient had a positive nasal swab PCR test for SARS-CoV-2, with mild disease in roughly 10 patients and severe disease in one. Post-vaccine blood samples were taken a median of 72 days after the second vaccine dose, with a range of 14 to 241 days. For stimulating the cultures, overlapping spike peptide pools were used, derived from SARS-CoV-2 as well as from the common cold coronaviruses HCoV-NL63, HCoV-OC43 and HCoV-229E. Post-COVID blood samples were collected from convalescent patients a median of around 96 days after diagnosis, with a range of about 35 to 170 days. In control cultures, a CEFX viral epitope pool was used as positive control, an HIV-1 Nef peptide pool was used as negative control, or no peptide was added. Each participant got two doses of either the Pfizer-BioNTech BNT162b2 vaccine (n=8) or the Moderna mRNA-1273 vaccine (n=2). The spike-specific CD4+ TCR repertoire was compared before and after mRNA vaccination in around ten COVID-19 convalescent patients and a handful of infection-naive healthy vaccine recipients. The convalescent cohort comprised six males and four females, including two Hispanic individuals, seven Caucasians, two Asians and one multiracial person.

Points the paper makes about the study in general: Nearly all vaccine-specific clones in convalescent patients (304 of 307) were mono-reactive for SARS-CoV-2 spike rather than cross-reactive with common cold coronaviruses. In convalescent patients, a median around 85% of post-vaccine SARS-CoV-2-reactive clones were detected only after vaccination, and vaccine-specific priming was suggested by this finding. Although the median number of SARS-CoV-2-reactive clonotypes went up from around 20 after infection to 38 after vaccination, the increase was not significant. Only a relatively small number of convalescent patients were included in the study, and early timepoints following natural infection were not analyzed.

Library preparation employed PCR. TCR sequencing of DNA from cultured CD4+ T cells used the Oncomine TCR Beta short-read assay at the Johns Hopkins FTIC core. The QIAamp micro DNA kit was used to extract genomic DNA from the cultured CD4+ T cells. Oncomine TCR Beta libraries made from cultured CD4+ T cells were pooled using unique dual indexes and sequenced on an Illumina iSeq 100. The original pipeline was this. Non-productive sequences were removed, and CDR3s not starting with C, not ending with F or W, or shorter than 7 amino acids were discarded. The MANAFEST web application identified antigen-specific clonotypes by comparing peptide-stimulated wells against reference wells and other culture wells. An FDR below 0.05, an odds ratio above 5, and a productive frequency above 0.1% in at least two of three replicate wells were required for clones to be considered positive. Cross-reactive clonotypes were defined as significantly expanded in both SARS-CoV-2 spike wells and at least one common cold coronavirus spike condition. Using R version 3.6.1, CDR3 homology was evaluated through Levenshtein distances (stringdist) along with unrooted phylogenetic trees (ape). TCRdb reprocessed the public reads (quality trimming at Q25 with fastp, clone calling with MiXCR) and kept in-frame beta chains. Records with the same CDR3 protein are collapsed into one entry carrying the most frequent genes and DNA. The V and J calls and clone size come from TCRdb's table, not from the authors' own analysis. For this sample the table gives about 15,000 distinct CDR3 sequences, of which approximately 71% were detected only once. The top ten clonotypes cover 15% to 20% of the sample.

The CDR3 numbers 16 residues from cysteine through phenylalanine. Only the CDR3 region is kept as DNA, spanning 48 bases read in frame from base 1. V is cut by 3 bases and J by 2 bases, and the space between the germline ends is 16 bases. The germline V gene encodes CDR1 KGHSH and CDR2 LQKENI. What this sample's treatment or condition label stands for: approximately nine-day PBMC culture with coronavirus spike peptide pools or control peptides (ViraFEST assay). To expand antigen-specific T cells with peptide pools and then pick out the expanded clonotypes through TCR sequencing, the study relied on the ViraFEST assay. The convalescent patients' positive SARS-CoV-2 PCR tests fell between March and December 2020, which was before the Alpha, Beta and Delta variants emerged in the United States. PBMCs were cultured at a few million per well in IMDM supplemented with approximately 4.7% human AB serum and 9.5 to 10 IU/ml IL-2, with approximately 10 ug/ml peptide pools added. On days 3 and 7, half of the culture medium was replaced with fresh IL-2-containing medium. After approximately 11 days of culture, CD4+ T cells were isolated by negative selection with the EasySep CD4+ T cell isolation kit. Ficoll-Paque Plus gradient centrifugation was used to isolate PBMCs from whole blood, and the isolated PBMCs were then either used fresh or cryopreserved at -140C. Triplicate wells were generally used for each culture condition.

Sequencing was done on a sample of CD4+ T cells from blood, cultured in vitro. The receptor was derived from a human donor who had recovered from COVID-19. The rearrangement joined TRBV18 to TRBJ1-2; TRBD1 could be the D gene, as 6 bases match. The DNA sequence is as follows: TGTGCCAGCTCACCGCGAACAGGGTCGGAAAACTATGGCTACACCTTC. It is translated as CASSPRTGSENYGYTF.